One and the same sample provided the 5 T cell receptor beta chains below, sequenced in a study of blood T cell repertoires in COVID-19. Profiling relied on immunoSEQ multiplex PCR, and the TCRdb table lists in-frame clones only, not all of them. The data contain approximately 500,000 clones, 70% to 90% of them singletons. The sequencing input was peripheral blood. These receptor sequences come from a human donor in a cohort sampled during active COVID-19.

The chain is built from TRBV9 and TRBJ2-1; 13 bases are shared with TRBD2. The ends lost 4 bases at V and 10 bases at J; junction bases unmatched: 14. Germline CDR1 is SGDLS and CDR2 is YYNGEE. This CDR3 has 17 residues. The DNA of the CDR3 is TGTGCCAGCAGCCCACGGACTAGCGGGAGTGGGCGGGGGGAGCAGTTCTTC. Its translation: CASSPRTSGSGRGEQFF.

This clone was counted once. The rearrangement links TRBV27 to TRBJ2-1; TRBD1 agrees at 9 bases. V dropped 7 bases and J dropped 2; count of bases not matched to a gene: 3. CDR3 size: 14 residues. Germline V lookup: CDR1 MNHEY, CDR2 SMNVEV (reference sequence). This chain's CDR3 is CASTRDRAYNEQFF. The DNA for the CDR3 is TGTGCCAGCACCCGGGACAGGGCCTACAATGAGCAGTTCTTC.

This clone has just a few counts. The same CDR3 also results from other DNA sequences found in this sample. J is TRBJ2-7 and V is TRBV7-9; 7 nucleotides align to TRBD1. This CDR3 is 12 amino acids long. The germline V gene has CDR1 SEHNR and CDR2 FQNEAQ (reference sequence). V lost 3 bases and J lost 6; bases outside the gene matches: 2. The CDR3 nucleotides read TGTGCCAGCAGCTTGACAGGGCTCGAGCAGTACTTC. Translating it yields CASSLTGLEQYF.

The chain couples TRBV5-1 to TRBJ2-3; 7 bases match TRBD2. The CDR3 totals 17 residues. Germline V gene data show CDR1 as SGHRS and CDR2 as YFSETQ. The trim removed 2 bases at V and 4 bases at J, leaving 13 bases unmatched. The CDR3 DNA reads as TGCGCCAGCAGCTTTGGGTCCGCGGGAGACCCCCCAGATACGCAGTATTTT. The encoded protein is CASSFGSAGDPPDTQYF.

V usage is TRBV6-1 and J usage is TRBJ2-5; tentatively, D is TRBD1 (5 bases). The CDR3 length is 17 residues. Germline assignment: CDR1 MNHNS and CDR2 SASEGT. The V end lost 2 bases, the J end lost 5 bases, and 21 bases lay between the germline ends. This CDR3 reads CASSERGLVGKGETQYF. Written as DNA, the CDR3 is TGTGCCAGCAGTGAAAGGGGCCTTGTGGGGAAGGGGGAGACCCAGTACTTC.